The T cell receptor (beta chain) described here comes from a study of blood T cell repertoires in COVID-19 (TCRdb year 2020). For context, the study as a whole: The collaborator samples originated in the United States, Italy and Spain and spanned the acute and convalescent phases of COVID-19. The material from the prospective study consisted of cDNA or gDNA derived from T cells, B-cell-depleted T cells, or PBMCs. The dataset comprised deeply sampled blood TCRbeta repertoires from subjects exposed to, actively infected with, or recovered from COVID-19. The repertoires were released in a freely available public database meant as a resource for research on the immune response to SARS-CoV-2. The samples were drawn from two sources: the first 160 participants of the ongoing ImmuneRACE study, and over 950 subjects contributed by 6 global collaborators. A de-identified subject ID, COVID-19 status, age in years and sex were almost always included in the sample metadata. HLA class I and class II types, where available, came from metadata supplied by the sample provider rather than from assay-based typing.

From the cysteine through the phenylalanine, the CDR3 covers 19 amino acids. The CDR3 DNA has 57 bases and is translated from base 1. The junction shows trimming of 1 base on V and 0 bases on J, plus 19 bases between the germline ends. Sequences SGHVS (CDR1) and FQNEAQ (CDR2) are obtained from the germline V gene. TCRbeta CDR3 regions were amplified from genomic DNA using the immunoSEQ Assay, a bias-controlled multiplex PCR. The published analysis was carried out like this. Nucleated cell counts per sample were estimated from amplification of reference gene primers within the assay. To quantify the absolute abundance of each unique TCRbeta CDR3 rearrangement, sequence reads were collapsed and filtered. For each sample, productive Simpson clonality was calculated as the square root of Simpson's diversity index across productive rearrangements. In TCRdb, the immuneACCESS table is reduced to in-frame sequences with V and J assigned. These tables do not hold every clone; where another copy was compared, an unresolved V gene accounts for under half, and the others remain unexplained. That table furnishes V, J and clone size, whereas the DNA furnished D and trimming. The sample table records about 350,000 clones; about nine tenths of these occur just once. Jointly, the top ten make up around 8.9% of the sample.

Study-wide findings and limitations: How much clinical and demographic metadata was included differed by source and by participant, and the metadata was provided uncurated.

Comment on this clone: Its antigen is currently not known. There are no base qualities to consult, and no much larger clone falls within one base.

In Seattle, one collaborating source enrolled patients while the infection was active and tracked those patients longitudinally over the course of disease. Whole blood was collected in K2EDTA tubes by collaborating institutions according to the institutions' own protocols. Collaborator samples were shipped for TCRbeta analysis as frozen whole blood, isolated PBMCs, or DNA extracted from either sample type. The sequenced sample was peripheral blood. The sequence was obtained from a man aged 25-40 years with COVID-19, enrolled during active disease. Recombination joined TRBV7-8 with TRBJ1-5; TRBD1 is a weak D gene call, 6 bases matching. The CDR3 has the sequence CASSLVPNRAWGSNQPQHF. The sequence in DNA is TGTGCCAGCAGCTTAGTTCCGAACAGGGCATGGGGTAGCAATCAGCCCCAGCATTTT.